This T cell receptor beta chain came from a study of PD-1 blockade in classical Hodgkin lymphoma. Study as a whole: Administration of nivolumab to patients was at 3 mg/kg intravenously every 2 weeks. Points from the study as a whole: No one has yet defined what causes the repertoire differences, which may be disease activity or prior therapy. Complete responders' baseline diversity resembled that of newly diagnosed patients.

Comment on this clone: Its matching antigen is unknown.

Brentuximab vedotin exposure varied among the patients, all of whom had relapsed after autologous stem cell transplantation. Sequencing used immunoSEQ multiplex PCR; TCRdb keeps in-frame clones, though not all of them. The table has around 40,000 clones, just under 80% seen once; the top ten hold 13%. From germline, CDR1 is MNHEY and CDR2 SVGAGI. The junction had 5 bases not matched to a gene; V was cut back by 2 bases and J by 6 bases. The CDR3 sequence is 16 residues long. The source was peripheral blood mononuclear cells (PBMCs), collected at baseline. This receptor was identified in a human donor with classical Hodgkin lymphoma. V usage is TRBV6-5 and J usage is TRBJ1-6; 9 nucleotides align to TRBD1. The chain's CDR3 is CASSYQRGQGNSPLHF. The CDR3, as DNA: TGTGCCAGCAGTTACCAGCGGGGACAGGGTAATTCACCCCTCCACTTT.